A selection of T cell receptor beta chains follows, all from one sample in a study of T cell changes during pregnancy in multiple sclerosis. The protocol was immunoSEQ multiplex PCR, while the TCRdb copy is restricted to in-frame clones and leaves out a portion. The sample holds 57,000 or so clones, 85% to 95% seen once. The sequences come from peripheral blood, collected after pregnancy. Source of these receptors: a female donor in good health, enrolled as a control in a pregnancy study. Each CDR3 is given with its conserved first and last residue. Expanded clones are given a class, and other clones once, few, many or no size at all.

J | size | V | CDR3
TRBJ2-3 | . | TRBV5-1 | CASSNLAPDTQYF
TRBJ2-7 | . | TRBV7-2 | CASSKAGGDYEQYF
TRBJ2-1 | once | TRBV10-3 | CATAGGLDNEQFF
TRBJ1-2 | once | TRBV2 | CASTPTRDSYGYTF
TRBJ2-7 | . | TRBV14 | CASSRADREYEQYF
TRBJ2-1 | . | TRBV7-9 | CASSSLAYNEQFF
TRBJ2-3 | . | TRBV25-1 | CASSELAPPFTDTQYF
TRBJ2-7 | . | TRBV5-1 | CASSLSTGSLSYEQYF
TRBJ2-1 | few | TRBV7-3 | CASSPTGSEQFF
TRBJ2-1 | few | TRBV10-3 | CAISAGNEQFF
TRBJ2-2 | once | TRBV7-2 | CASSFGGGVGELFF
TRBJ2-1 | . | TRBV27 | CASTKGSSYNEQFF
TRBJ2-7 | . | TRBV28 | CASSSKPGTGDSYEQYF
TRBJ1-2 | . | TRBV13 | CASTSQKGAVYGYTF
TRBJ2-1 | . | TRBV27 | CASSLNIYNEQFF
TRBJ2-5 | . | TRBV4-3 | CASSQEGGETQYF
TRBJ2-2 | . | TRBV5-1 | CASSLFADTGELFF
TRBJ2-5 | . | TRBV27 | CASSSRGRETQYF
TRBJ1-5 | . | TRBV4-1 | CASSPQGGSNNQPQHF
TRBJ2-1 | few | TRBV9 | CASSVESSGVNEQFF
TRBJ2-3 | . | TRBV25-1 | CASSAYTSAFTDTQYF
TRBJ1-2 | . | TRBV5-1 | CASSFEGDGYTF
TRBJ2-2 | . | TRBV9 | CASSAKGQTLTGELFF
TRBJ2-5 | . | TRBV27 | CASSFRGGAAQETQYF